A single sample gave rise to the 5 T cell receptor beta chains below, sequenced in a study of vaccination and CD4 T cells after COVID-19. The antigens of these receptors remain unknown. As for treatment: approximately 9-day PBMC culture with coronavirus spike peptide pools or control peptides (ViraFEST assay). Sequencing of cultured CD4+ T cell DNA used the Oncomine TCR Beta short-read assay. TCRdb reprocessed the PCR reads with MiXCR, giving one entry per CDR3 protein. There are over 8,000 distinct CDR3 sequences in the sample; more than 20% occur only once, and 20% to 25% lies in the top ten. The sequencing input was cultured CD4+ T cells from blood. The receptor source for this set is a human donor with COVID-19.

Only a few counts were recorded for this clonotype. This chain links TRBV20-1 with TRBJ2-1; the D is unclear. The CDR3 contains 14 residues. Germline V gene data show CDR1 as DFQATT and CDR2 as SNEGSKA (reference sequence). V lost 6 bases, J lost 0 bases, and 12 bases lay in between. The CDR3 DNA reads TGCAGTGCCCCTCTAGTGGGCTCCTACAATGAGCAGTTCTTC. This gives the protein CSAPLVGSYNEQFF.

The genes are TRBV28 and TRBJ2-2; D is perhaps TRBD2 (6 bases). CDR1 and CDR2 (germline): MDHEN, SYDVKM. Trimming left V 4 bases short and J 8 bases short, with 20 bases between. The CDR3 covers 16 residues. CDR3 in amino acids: CASSSPGGGSRGELFF. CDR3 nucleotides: TGTGCCAGCAGTTCCCCAGGAGGAGGGTCGAGAGGGGAGCTGTTTTTT.

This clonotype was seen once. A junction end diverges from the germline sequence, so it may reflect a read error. This chain's CDR3 is CANSFPGHHEAFF. DNA for the CDR3: TGTGCCAACAGTTTTCCGGGACACCATGAAGCTTTCTTT. The chain couples TRBV12-3 or TRBV12-4 to TRBJ1-1, with D perhaps TRBD1 (6 bases). The CDR3 consists of 13 residues.

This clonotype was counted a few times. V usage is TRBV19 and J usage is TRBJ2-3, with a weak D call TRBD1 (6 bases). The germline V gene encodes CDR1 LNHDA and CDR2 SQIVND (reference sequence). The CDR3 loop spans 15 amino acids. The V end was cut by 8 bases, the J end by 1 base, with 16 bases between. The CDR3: CASRHQGPGTDTQYF. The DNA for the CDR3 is TGTGCCAGTCGCCACCAGGGGCCGGGCACAGATACGCAGTATTTT.

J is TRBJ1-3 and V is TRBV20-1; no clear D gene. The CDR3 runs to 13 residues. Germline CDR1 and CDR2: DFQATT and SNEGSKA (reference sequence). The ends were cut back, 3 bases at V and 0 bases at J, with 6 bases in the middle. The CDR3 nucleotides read TGCAGTGCTAGTCGGAGCTCTGGAAACACCATATATTTT. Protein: CSASRSSGNTIYF.